The 5 T cell receptor beta chains below come from one sample, sequenced in a study of blood T cell repertoires in COVID-19. The assay was immunoSEQ multiplex PCR, and TCRdb's table has in-frame clones only and misses some. In the table there are about 310,000 clones, around 91% of which are singletons. The specimen sequenced was peripheral blood. Receptors were obtained from a woman in her 40s with COVID-19, enrolled during active disease.

This clone showed up just a few times. The V and J genes are TRBV5-4 and TRBJ1-5, with 7 bases fitting TRBD1. CDR1 is SGHNT and CDR2 is YYREEE in the germline V gene (reference sequence). The CDR3 extends over 14 amino acids. V was pared by 4 bases and J by 6 bases, with 7 bases of the junction left unmatched. CDR3 DNA sequence: TGTGCCAGCAGCCTACAGGGGAAGGGTCAGCCCCAGCATTTT. Residues: CASSLQGKGQPQHF.

This chain joins TRBV9 and TRBJ1-4; the D gene is possibly TRBD1 (5 bases). Trimming left V 4 bases short and J 7 bases short, with 14 bases between. The CDR3 loop spans 14 amino acids. The germline V gene encodes CDR1 SGDLS and CDR2 YYNGEE. The CDR3 DNA is TGTGCCAGCAGCCAAGGAGGGGCCCGTGAAAAACTGTTTTTT. Translated: CASSQGGAREKLFF.

This sequence joins TRBV2 and TRBJ2-1; TRBD2 matches at 7 bases. In germline, CDR1 is SNHLY, CDR2 FYNNEI. Trimming removed 6 bases from V and 5 bases from J; junction bases left unmatched: 10. The CDR3 has 15 amino acids. Here the CDR3 reads CASSPRMGGNNEQFF. Written as DNA, the CDR3 is TGTGCCAGCAGCCCGAGGATGGGAGGGAACAATGAGCAGTTCTTC.

The rearrangement uses TRBV19 and TRBJ1-4; TRBD1 matches at 10 bases. J was trimmed by 5 bases and V by 7 bases; bases with no gene match: 13. CDR3 length: 17 amino acids. CDR1 is LNHDA and CDR2 is SQIVND in the germline V gene (reference sequence). CDR3 sequence (DNA): TGTGCCAGTACCCAGGGGACAGGGGCGTTGGAAAATGAAAAACTGTTTTTT. This codes for CASTQGTGALENEKLFF.

This rearrangement joins TRBV5-1 to TRBJ2-7, with 7 nucleotides matching TRBD1. J lost 2 bases, V lost 7 bases, and 9 bases had no gene match. The CDR3 is 14 residues long. Germline-derived CDR1 and CDR2 are SGHRS and YFSETQ. CDR3 sequence reads: CASGHGTAPYEQYF. The CDR3 nucleotides read TGCGCCAGCGGCCACGGGACAGCTCCCTACGAGCAGTACTTC. The variable domain in full, with the rest retrieved from reference TRBV5-1 and TRBJ2-7, is KAGVTQTPRYLIKTRGQQVTLSCSPISGHRSVSWYQQTPGQGLQFLFEYFSETQRNKGNFPGRFSGRQFSNSRSEMNVSTLELGDSALYLCASGHGTAPYEQYFGPGTRLTVT.